The 29 T cell receptor beta chains listed next were all sequenced from one sample in a study of shared T cell receptors in the human thymus. Data came from immunoSEQ multiplex PCR; TCRdb stores just in-frame clones and leaves some out. Here the sample spans hundreds of thousands of clones, approximately 90% being singletons. Separately, the same data were catalogued under a study of human thymus T cells.

Specimen: thymocytes. The origin of the receptors is a boy in the first two years of life with a congenital heart defect.

This clone was recorded once. J is TRBJ2-1 and V is TRBV4-3; weak D call: TRBD1 (6 bases). Germline V gives CDR1 LGHNA, CDR2 YSLEER. With 4 bases removed from V and 4 bases from J, the gap between germline ends came to 8 bases. The CDR3 is 13 amino acids. The CDR3, as DNA: TGCGCCAGCAGCCGAGGGGGTTACAATGAGCAGTTCTTC. It codes for CASSRGGYNEQFF.

The chain is built from TRBV14 and TRBJ2-7, with TRBD2 matching over 9 bases. J gave up 12 bases and V 0 bases, and 6 bases lay outside the gene matches. The CDR3 covers 13 residues. CDR1 is SGHDN and CDR2 is FVKESK in the germline V gene. CDR3 amino acids: CASSQDSSGRTYF. The CDR3 region has the DNA TGTGCCAGCAGCCAAGATTCCAGCGGGAGGACGTACTTC.

The chain carries TRBV6-1 and TRBJ2-5; TRBD2 is a possible D gene (6 bases). Germline lookup yields CDR1 MNHNS and CDR2 SASEGT. The CDR3 has 14 amino acids. V lost 7 bases, J lost 1 base, and 13 bases lay in between. CDR3 DNA sequence: TGTGCCAGCATCCGAGGGAGGTCCCAAGAGACCCAGTACTTC. Its translation: CASIRGRSQETQYF.

This rearrangement joins TRBV13 to TRBJ2-5; TRBD2 agrees at 14 bases. The J call is in doubt because the DNA end fits TRBJ2-7 better. CDR3 size: 16 residues. Germline assignment: CDR1 PRHDT and CDR2 FYEKMQ (reference sequence). The CDR3 spells CASSLGGTSGSYEQYF. CDR3 DNA: TGTGCCAGCAGCTTAGGTGGGACTAGCGGGAGTTACGAGCAGTACTTC.

V usage is TRBV6-5 and J usage is TRBJ2-3, with TRBD2 matching over 10 bases. CDR1 is MNHEY, CDR2 SVGAGI, per germline. Unmatched junction bases numbered 9, after V lost 2 bases and J lost 7 bases. CDR3 size: 16 residues. The CDR3 is CASSYDTSGTPHTQYF. CDR3 sequence (DNA): TGTGCCAGCAGTTACGACACTAGCGGGACCCCACATACGCAGTATTTT.

The chain carries TRBV5-6 and TRBJ2-5, with 11 nucleotides matching TRBD2. CDR1 and CDR2 from the germline V gene are SGHDT and YYEEEE. CDR3 length: 14 residues. Losses at the gene ends were 4 bases for V and 3 bases for J; bases not matched to a gene: 2. Here the CDR3 reads CASSPGLAEETQYF. CDR3 DNA: TGTGCCAGCAGCCCGGGACTAGCGGAAGAGACCCAGTACTTC.

This sequence joins TRBV18 and TRBJ2-7, with 10 bases identical to TRBD2. J lost 2 bases, V lost 3 bases, and 4 bases had no gene match. The germline V gene has CDR1 KGHSH and CDR2 LQKENI. This CDR3 contains 15 residues. CDR3 amino acids: CASSPSSGRTYEQYF. CDR3 nucleotides: TGTGCCAGCTCACCCTCTAGCGGGAGAACCTACGAGCAGTACTTC.

The chain uses TRBV4-1 and TRBJ2-3; no clear D. Germline V lookup: CDR1 MGHRA, CDR2 YSYEKL. V was clipped by 4 bases and J by 2 bases, with 7 bases between them. The CDR3 runs to 13 residues. CDR3 region: CASSRKATDTQYF. The CDR3 nucleotides are TGCGCCAGCAGCCGCAAAGCCACAGATACGCAGTATTTT.

The rearrangement uses TRBV5-4 and TRBJ2-1; TRBD1 agrees at 7 bases. Trimming at V came to 4 bases and at J to 7 bases, leaving 5 bases not matched to a gene. Germline values: CDR1 SGHNT, CDR2 YYREEE (reference sequence). The CDR3 is 13 amino acids. The CDR3 here is CASSRDRPNEQFF. The CDR3 bases are TGTGCCAGCAGCCGGGACAGACCAAATGAGCAGTTCTTC.

V is TRBV19 and J is TRBJ1-2; tentatively, D is TRBD1 (5 bases). The CDR3 is made up of 13 amino acids. CDR1 is LNHDA and CDR2 is SQIVND in the germline V gene (reference sequence). V was clipped by 5 bases and J by 2 bases, with 9 bases between them. CDR3 in DNA: TGTGCCAGTAGTGGGGCCACCAACTATGGCTACACCTTC. It is translated as CASSGATNYGYTF.

The chain carries TRBV18 and TRBJ1-3, with TRBD1 matching 7 bases. The CDR3 has 15 amino acids. The junction had 4 bases not matched to a gene; V was cut back by 5 bases and J by 0 bases. Per the germline V gene, CDR1 is KGHSH and CDR2 is LQKENI. The CDR3 region is CASSVRQGSGNTIYF. CDR3 DNA: TGTGCCAGCTCAGTTCGACAGGGCTCTGGAAACACCATATATTTT.

A single count supports this clone. The chain is built from TRBV11-2 and TRBJ2-3; 9 bases agree with TRBD2. In germline, CDR1 is SGHAT, CDR2 FQNNGV. The CDR3 covers 17 residues. The J segment lost 5 bases and the V segment lost 5 bases, leaving 14 bases of the junction unmatched. The chain's CDR3 is CASSPPPIAGVGDTQYF. In DNA form, the CDR3 reads TGTGCCAGCAGCCCCCCCCCGATAGCGGGAGTTGGAGATACGCAGTATTTT.

The rearrangement joins TRBV6-5 to TRBJ2-1, with TRBD2 identical over 14 bases. The CDR3 is made up of 15 amino acids. From germline, CDR1 is MNHEY and CDR2 SVGAGI. Trimming took 5 bases from V and 10 from J; bases not matched to a gene: 7. The CDR3 DNA is TGTGCCAGCAGTGCGGGACTAGCGGGAGTAGGGGAGCAGTTCTTC. It yields the protein CASSAGLAGVGEQFF.

The CDR3 sequence is CASSQEDKTADNSPLHF. The DNA of the CDR3 is TGCGCCAGCAGCCAAGAGGACAAGACCGCAGATAATTCACCCCTCCACTTT. V usage is TRBV4-1 and J usage is TRBJ1-6; D may be TRBD1 (5 bases). CDR3 length equals 17 residues. With 0 bases removed from V and 5 bases from J, the gap between germline ends came to 14 bases. In germline, CDR1 is MGHRA, CDR2 YSYEKL.

This chain uses TRBV27 with TRBJ2-5; 7 positions match TRBD2. The CDR3 runs 13 residues. Germline V gives CDR1 MNHEY, CDR2 SMNVEV (reference sequence). Germline trimming cut 5 bases from V and 7 bases from J; bases unmatched to any gene: 7. The CDR3 loop is CASSPRTRGTQYF. CDR3 in DNA: TGTGCCAGCAGTCCCAGGACTAGGGGGACCCAGTACTTC.

The chain is built from TRBV29-1 and TRBJ2-1; 7 bases align to TRBD2. The junction had 16 bases not matched to a gene; V was cut back by 3 bases and J by 2 bases. This CDR3 region has 18 residues. Looked up from germline, CDR1 is SQVTM and CDR2 is ANQGSEA. The CDR3 is CSVDPGPSRERPYNEQFF. The CDR3 DNA follows: TGCAGCGTTGATCCGGGGCCGTCGCGGGAGAGACCCTACAATGAGCAGTTCTTC.

This chain joins TRBV2 and TRBJ2-4; TRBD2 aligns across 14 bases. From germline, CDR1 is SNHLY and CDR2 FYNNEI. V lost 6 bases, J lost 1 base, and 11 bases stayed unmatched. The CDR3 extends over 19 amino acids. In DNA, the CDR3 is TGTGCCAGCAGGGGGACCGGGACTAGCGGGAGTGGCGCCAAAAACATTCAGTACTTC. It translates to CASRGTGTSGSGAKNIQYF.

The gene calls are TRBV28 and TRBJ2-5; 8 bases agree with TRBD2. This CDR3 has 15 amino acids. Trimming removed 4 bases from V and 3 bases from J; junction bases left unmatched: 7. Germline CDR1 MDHEN, CDR2 SYDVKM. CDR3 nucleotide sequence: TGTGCCAGCAGTTCACAGACTAGCGAGGAAGAGACCCAGTACTTC. It specifies CASSSQTSEEETQYF.

The rearrangement joins TRBV5-6 to TRBJ2-5, with D possibly being TRBD1 (5 bases). The CDR3 totals 13 residues. The V gene's germline CDR1 is SGHDT and CDR2 YYEEEE. V was trimmed by 6 bases and J by 2 bases, leaving 11 bases between them. CDR3 sequence: CASTRQPQETQYF. Here the CDR3 DNA reads TGTGCCAGCACCCGACAGCCTCAAGAGACCCAGTACTTC. The full variable domain, its missing parts supplied by reference TRBV5-6 and TRBJ2-5, is DAGVTQSPTHLIKTRGQQVTLRCSPKSGHDTVSWYQQALGQGPQFIFQYYEEEERQRGNFPDRFSGHQFPNYSSELNVNALLLGDSALYLCASTRQPQETQYFGPGTRLLVL.

The chain joins TRBV4-3 to TRBJ2-7; TRBD1 matches at 7 bases. This CDR3 contains 16 residues. The germline V gene encodes CDR1 LGHNA and CDR2 YSLEER. With 0 bases clipped from V and 0 bases from J, the junction kept 5 bases outside the gene matches. The CDR3 is CASSQDLGQSSYEQYF. The CDR3 DNA is TGCGCCAGCAGCCAAGATCTGGGACAGAGCTCCTACGAGCAGTACTTC.

This clone was counted a few times. The V gene is TRBV4-3, the J gene TRBJ1-3, with 7 positions matching TRBD1. Germline-derived CDR1 and CDR2 are LGHNA and YSLEER. The ends lost 1 base at V and 0 bases at J; junction bases unmatched: 12. The CDR3 spans 19 residues. Here the CDR3 DNA reads TGCGCCAGCAGCCAAGGGGCGGGACAGAAATTGAGCTCTGGAAACACCATATATTTT. Encoded protein: CASSQGAGQKLSSGNTIYF.

This chain joins TRBV4-2 and TRBJ2-7; 14 nucleotides line up with TRBD2. The CDR3 has 15 amino acids. Trimming at V came to 3 bases and at J to 5 bases, leaving 3 bases not matched to a gene. Germline lookup yields CDR1 LGHNA and CDR2 YNFKEQ. The DNA for the CDR3 is TGTGCCAGCAGCCACGGACTAGCGGGAGGCGACGAGCAGTACTTC. Amino acids: CASSHGLAGGDEQYF.

The chain employs TRBV2 and TRBJ1-4; TRBD1 matches 7 bases. Germline CDR1 is SNHLY and CDR2 is FYNNEI. Trimming took 5 bases from V and 1 from J; bases not matched to a gene: 4. The CDR3 has 15 amino acids. CDR3 in amino acids: CASSLRQGTNEKLFF. In DNA form, the CDR3 reads TGTGCCAGCAGTCTCCGACAGGGAACTAATGAAAAACTGTTTTTT.

This chain uses TRBV10-3 with TRBJ2-4; maybe TRBD2 (6 bases). The CDR3 covers 15 residues. Germline V gene data show CDR1 as ENHRY and CDR2 as SYGVKD. The V end was cut by 0 bases, the J end by 0 bases, with 6 bases between. Written as DNA, the CDR3 is TGTGCCATCAGTGAGTCGGGGGGAGCCAAAAACATTCAGTACTTC. Protein: CAISESGGAKNIQYF.

The chain has TRBV4-3 and TRBJ2-1; 14 bases align to TRBD2. Trimming at V came to 1 base and at J to 6 bases, leaving 2 bases not matched to a gene. This CDR3 region has 16 residues. Germline V lookup: CDR1 LGHNA, CDR2 YSLEER. The CDR3 DNA is TGCGCCAGCAGCCAAGTTGGGACTAGCGGGAGCAATGAGCAGTTCTTC. Its translation: CASSQVGTSGSNEQFF.

The chain is built from TRBV6-1 and TRBJ2-7, with D uncertain. The CDR3 extends over 11 amino acids. Trimming cost V 10 bases and J 4 bases, with 11 bases left between them. The germline V gene encodes CDR1 MNHNS and CDR2 SASEGT. The DNA for the CDR3 is TGTGCCACCAATAGAACTTACGAGCAGTACTTC. Translation gives CATNRTYEQYF.

This chain joins TRBV25-1 and TRBJ2-1; TRBD2 matches at 8 bases. Germline CDR1 reads MGHDK; CDR2 reads SYGVNS. Germline trimming cut 2 bases from V and 6 bases from J; bases unmatched to any gene: 3. CDR3 size: 14 residues. This CDR3 reads CASSEAGGRNEQFF. For the CDR3, the DNA is TGTGCCAGCAGTGAAGCGGGAGGTCGCAATGAGCAGTTCTTC.

The chain links TRBV27 to TRBJ1-5; D possibly corresponds to TRBD1 (6 bases). V shed 6 bases and J shed 4 bases, with 10 bases lying between them. The germline V gene encodes CDR1 MNHEY and CDR2 SMNVEV (reference sequence). CDR3 size: 13 residues. The CDR3 nucleotides are TGTGCCAGCAGCCCCAGGGGAAATCAGCCCCAGCATTTT. Translating it yields CASSPRGNQPQHF.

This chain uses TRBV4-2 with TRBJ2-5; 7 bases align to TRBD2. CDR3 length: 14 amino acids. The V and J ends lost 0 bases and 11 bases, in that order; junction bases with no gene match: 9. Germline assignment: CDR1 LGHNA and CDR2 YNFKEQ. The CDR3 nucleotides read TGTGCCAGCAGCCAAGATCCCAGCGGGAAAGAGCAGTACTTC. It is translated as CASSQDPSGKEQYF.